Sequencing of this T cell receptor (beta chain) was carried out in a study of cytomegalovirus exposure and HLA in healthy donors. Germline V gives CDR1 MNHEY, CDR2 SVGAGI. V lost 8 bases to trimming and J lost 5 bases, with 9 bases between them. The CDR3 is 11 residues long. Amplification used 60 Vbeta primers and 13 Jbeta primers. Repertoires were generated with immunoSEQ multiplex PCR, while TCRdb's copy carries only in-frame clones and drops some. This table has 120,000 to 150,000 clones, over 80% appearing once. This chain joins TRBV6-5 and TRBJ1-2; D gene unclear. The material sequenced was PBMCs. The receptor's source is a male donor in good health and CMV-seronegative. The CDR3 sequence is CASRSRYGYTF. The CDR3 coding sequence is TGTGCCAGCCGGTCGAGGTATGGCTACACCTTC.